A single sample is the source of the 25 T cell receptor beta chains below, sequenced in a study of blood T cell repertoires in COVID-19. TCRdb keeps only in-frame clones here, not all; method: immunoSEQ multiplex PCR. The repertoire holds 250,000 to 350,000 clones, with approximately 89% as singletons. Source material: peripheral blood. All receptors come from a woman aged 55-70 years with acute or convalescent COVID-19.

The CDR3 DNA reads TGTGCCACCAGGGACTCCCTCTCCTACAATGAGCAGTTCTTC. Encoded protein: CATRDSLSYNEQFF. This chain joins TRBV24-1 and TRBJ2-1; TRBD2 is a possible D gene (5 bases). Germline V gene sequence: CDR1 KGHDR, CDR2 SFDVKD. The ends were cut back, 7 bases at V and 0 bases at J, with 9 bases in the middle. This CDR3 is built from 14 residues.

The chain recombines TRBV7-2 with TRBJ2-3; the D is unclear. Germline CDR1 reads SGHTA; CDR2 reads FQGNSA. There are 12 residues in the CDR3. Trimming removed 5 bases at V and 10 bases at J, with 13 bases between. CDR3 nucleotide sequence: TGTGCCAGCAGCGCATCCGGGTCTTCGCAGTATTTT. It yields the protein CASSASGSSQYF. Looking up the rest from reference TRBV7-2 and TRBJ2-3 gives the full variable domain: GAGVSQSPSNKVTEKGKDVELRCDPISGHTALYWYRQSLGQGLEFLIYFQGNSAPDKSGLPSDRFSAERTGGSVSTLTIQRTQQEDSAVYLCASSASGSSQYFGPGTRLTVL.

CDR3 sequence (DNA): TGTGCCAGCGGGTCCGGGACAGGGGTTAATTCACCCCTCCACTTT. Translating gives CASGSGTGVNSPLHF. The gene calls are TRBV3-1 (or the pseudogene TRBV3-2) and TRBJ1-6, with 10 nucleotides matching TRBD1. CDR1 is LGHDT and CDR2 is YNNKEL in the germline V gene (reference sequence). V gave up 8 bases and J gave up 6 bases; unmatched junction bases: 7. The length of the CDR3 is 15 residues.

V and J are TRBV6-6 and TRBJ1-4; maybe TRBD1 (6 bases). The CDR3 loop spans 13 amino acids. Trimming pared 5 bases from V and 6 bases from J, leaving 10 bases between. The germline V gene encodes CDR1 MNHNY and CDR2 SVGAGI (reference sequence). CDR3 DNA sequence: TGTGCCAGCAGTCCCAGGGGAGATGAAAAACTGTTTTTT. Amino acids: CASSPRGDEKLFF.

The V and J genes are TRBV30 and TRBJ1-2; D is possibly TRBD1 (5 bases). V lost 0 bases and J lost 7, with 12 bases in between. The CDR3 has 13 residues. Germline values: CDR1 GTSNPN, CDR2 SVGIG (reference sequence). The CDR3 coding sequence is TGTGCCTGGAGTGTACAATCAGGGCTTGGCTACACCTTC. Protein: CAWSVQSGLGYTF.

The chain's CDR3 is CASSFQGPGNTIYF. CDR3 DNA sequence: TGTGCCAGCAGCTTTCAGGGCCCTGGAAACACCATATATTTT. The chain uses TRBV7-2 and TRBJ1-3; tentatively, D is TRBD1 (5 bases). V was pared by 3 bases and J by 2 bases, with 8 bases between. CDR1 SGHTA and CDR2 FQGNSA come from the germline V gene. This CDR3 spans 14 amino acids.

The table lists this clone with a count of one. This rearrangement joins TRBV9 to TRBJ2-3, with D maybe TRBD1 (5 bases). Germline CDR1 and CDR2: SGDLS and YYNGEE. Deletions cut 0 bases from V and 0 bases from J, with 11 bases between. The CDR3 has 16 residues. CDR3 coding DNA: TGTGCCAGCAGCGTAGGGACATCTCGTAGCACAGATACGCAGTATTTT. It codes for CASSVGTSRSTDTQYF.

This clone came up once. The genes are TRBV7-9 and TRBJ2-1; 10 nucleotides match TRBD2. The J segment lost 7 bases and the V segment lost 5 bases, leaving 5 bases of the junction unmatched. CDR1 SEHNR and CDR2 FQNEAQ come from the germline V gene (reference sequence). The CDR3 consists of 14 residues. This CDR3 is CASSPSGGVNEQFF. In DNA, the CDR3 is TGTGCCAGCAGCCCCAGCGGGGGGGTAAATGAGCAGTTCTTC.

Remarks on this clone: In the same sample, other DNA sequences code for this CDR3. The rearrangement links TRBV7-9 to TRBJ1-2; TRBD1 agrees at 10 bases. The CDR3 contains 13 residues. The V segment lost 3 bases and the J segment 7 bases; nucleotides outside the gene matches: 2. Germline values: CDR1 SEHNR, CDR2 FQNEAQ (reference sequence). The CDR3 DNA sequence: TGTGCCAGCAGCTTGGGGGACAGGGGTGGCTACACCTTC. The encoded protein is CASSLGDRGGYTF.

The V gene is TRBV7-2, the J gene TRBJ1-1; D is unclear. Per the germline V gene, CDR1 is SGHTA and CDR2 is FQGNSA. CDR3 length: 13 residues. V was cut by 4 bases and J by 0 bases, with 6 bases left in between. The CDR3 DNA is TGTGCCAGCAGCTCCAAAATGAACACTGAAGCTTTCTTT. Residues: CASSSKMNTEAFF.

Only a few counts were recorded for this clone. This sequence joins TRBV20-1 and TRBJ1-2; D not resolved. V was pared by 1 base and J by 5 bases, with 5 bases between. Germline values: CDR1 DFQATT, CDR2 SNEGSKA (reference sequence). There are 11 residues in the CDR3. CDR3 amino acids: CSARVIYGYTF. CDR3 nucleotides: TGCAGTGCTAGAGTTATATATGGCTACACCTTC.

CDR3 nucleotide sequence: TGTGCCAGCACTCCCGGGACAGGGATATTACGGCAGCCCCAGCATTTT. Translation gives CASTPGTGILRQPQHF. This chain joins TRBV28 and TRBJ1-5, with 9 bases identical to TRBD1. Germline V gene lookup returns CDR1 MDHEN and CDR2 SYDVKM. The CDR3 sequence is 16 residues long. Trimming at V came to 7 bases and at J to 7 bases, leaving 14 bases not matched to a gene.

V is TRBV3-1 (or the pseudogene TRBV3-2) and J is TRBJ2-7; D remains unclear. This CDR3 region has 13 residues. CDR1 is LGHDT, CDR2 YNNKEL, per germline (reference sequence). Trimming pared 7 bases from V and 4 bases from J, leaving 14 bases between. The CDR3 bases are TGTGCCAGCACCCGAGGCAGTTTTTACGAGCAGTACTTC. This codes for CASTRGSFYEQYF.

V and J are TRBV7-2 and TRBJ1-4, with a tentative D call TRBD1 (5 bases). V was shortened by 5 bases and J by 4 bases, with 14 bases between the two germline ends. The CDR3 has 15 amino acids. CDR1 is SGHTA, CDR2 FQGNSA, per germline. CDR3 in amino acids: CASSPQGGVNEKLFF. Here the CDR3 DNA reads TGTGCCAGCAGCCCTCAGGGAGGGGTTAATGAAAAACTGTTTTTT.

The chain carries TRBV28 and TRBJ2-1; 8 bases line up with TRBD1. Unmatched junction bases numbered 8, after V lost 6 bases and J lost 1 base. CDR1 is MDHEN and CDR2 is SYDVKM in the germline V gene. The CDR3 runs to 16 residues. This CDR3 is CASSPDRGVSYNEQFF. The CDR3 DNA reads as TGTGCCAGCAGCCCAGACAGGGGCGTATCCTACAATGAGCAGTTCTTC.

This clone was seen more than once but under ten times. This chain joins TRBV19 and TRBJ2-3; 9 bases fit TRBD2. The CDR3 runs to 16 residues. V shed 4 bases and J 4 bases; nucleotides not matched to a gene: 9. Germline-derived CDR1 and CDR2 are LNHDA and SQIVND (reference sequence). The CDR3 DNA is TGTGCCAGTAGTACCGGGACTAGCCGGATCCCAGATACGCAGTATTTT. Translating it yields CASSTGTSRIPDTQYF.

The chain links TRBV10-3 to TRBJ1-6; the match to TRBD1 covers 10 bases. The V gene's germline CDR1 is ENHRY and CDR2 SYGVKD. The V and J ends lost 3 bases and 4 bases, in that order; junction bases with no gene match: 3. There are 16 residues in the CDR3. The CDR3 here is CAISDRTGGYNSPLHF. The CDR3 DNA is TGTGCCATCAGTGATCGGACAGGGGGTTATAATTCACCCCTCCACTTT.

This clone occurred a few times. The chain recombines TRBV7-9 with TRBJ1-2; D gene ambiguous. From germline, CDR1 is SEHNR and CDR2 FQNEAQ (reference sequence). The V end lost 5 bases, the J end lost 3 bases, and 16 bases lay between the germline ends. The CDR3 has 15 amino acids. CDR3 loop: CASSLNLVMDYGYTF. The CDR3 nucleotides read TGTGCCAGCAGCCTAAACCTAGTAATGGACTATGGCTACACCTTC.

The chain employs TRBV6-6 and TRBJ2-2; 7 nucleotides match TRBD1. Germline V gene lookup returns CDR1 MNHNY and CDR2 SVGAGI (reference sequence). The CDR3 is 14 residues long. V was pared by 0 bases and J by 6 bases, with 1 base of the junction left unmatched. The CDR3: CASSYSTGPGELFF. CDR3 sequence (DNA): TGTGCCAGCAGTTACTCGACAGGGCCCGGGGAGCTGTTTTTT.

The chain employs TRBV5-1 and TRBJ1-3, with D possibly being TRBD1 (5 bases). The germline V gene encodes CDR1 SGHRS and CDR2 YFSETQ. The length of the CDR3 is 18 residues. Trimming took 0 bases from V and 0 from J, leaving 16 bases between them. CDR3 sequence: CASSLAPRQPASGNTIYF. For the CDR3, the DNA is TGCGCCAGCAGCTTGGCCCCTAGACAGCCAGCCTCTGGAAACACCATATATTTT.

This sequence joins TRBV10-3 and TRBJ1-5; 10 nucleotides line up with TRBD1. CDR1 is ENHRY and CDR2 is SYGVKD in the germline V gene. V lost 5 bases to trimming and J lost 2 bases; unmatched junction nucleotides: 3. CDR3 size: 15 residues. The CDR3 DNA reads TGTGCCATCAGTTCCGGGACAGGGGGCAATCAGCCCCAGCATTTT. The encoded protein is CAISSGTGGNQPQHF.

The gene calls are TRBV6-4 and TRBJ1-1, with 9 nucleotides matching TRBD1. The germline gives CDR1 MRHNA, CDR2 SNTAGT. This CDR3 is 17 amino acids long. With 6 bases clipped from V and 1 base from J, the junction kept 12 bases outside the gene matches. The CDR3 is CASSQRSTGGANTEAFF. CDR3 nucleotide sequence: TGTGCCAGCAGCCAGAGGTCTACAGGGGGCGCGAACACTGAAGCTTTCTTT.

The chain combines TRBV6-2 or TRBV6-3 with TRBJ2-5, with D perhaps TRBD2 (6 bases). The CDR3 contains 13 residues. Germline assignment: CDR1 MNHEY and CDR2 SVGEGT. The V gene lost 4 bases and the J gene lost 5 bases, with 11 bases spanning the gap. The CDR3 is CASSLLAVETQYF. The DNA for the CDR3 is TGTGCCAGCAGTTTACTAGCTGTGGAGACCCAGTACTTC.

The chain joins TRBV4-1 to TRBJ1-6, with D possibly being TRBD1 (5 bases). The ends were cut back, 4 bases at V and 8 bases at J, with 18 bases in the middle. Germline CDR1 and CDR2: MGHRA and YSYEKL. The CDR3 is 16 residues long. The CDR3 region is CASSPLGTQVHSPLHF. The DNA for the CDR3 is TGCGCCAGCAGCCCCCTTGGGACTCAGGTCCATTCACCCCTCCACTTT.

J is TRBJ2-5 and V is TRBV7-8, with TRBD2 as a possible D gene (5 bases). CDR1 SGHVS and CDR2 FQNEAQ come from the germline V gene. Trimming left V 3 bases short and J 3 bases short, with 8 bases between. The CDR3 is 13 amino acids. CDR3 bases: TGTGCCAGCAGCTTGACCGGGGAAGAGACCCAGTACTTC. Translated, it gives CASSLTGEETQYF.